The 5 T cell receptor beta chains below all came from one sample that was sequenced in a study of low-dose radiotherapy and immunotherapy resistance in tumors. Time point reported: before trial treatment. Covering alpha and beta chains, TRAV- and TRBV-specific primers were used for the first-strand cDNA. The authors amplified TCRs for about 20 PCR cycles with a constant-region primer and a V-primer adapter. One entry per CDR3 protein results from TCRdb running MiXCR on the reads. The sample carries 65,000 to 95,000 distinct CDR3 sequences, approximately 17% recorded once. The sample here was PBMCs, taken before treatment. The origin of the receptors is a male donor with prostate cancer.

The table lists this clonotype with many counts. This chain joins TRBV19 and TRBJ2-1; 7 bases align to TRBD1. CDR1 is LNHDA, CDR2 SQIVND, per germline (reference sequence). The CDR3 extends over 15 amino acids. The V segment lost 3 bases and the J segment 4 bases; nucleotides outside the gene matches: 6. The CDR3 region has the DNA TGTGCCAGTAGTATCTCCGGGACAGTTTACAATGAGCAGTTCTTC. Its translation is CASSISGTVYNEQFF. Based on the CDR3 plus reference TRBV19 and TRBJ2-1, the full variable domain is DGGITQSPKYLFRKEGQNVTLSCEQNLNHDAMYWYRQDPGQGLRLIYYSQIVNDFQKGDIAEGYSVSREKKESFPLTVTSAQKNPTAFYLCASSISGTVYNEQFFGPGTRLTVL.

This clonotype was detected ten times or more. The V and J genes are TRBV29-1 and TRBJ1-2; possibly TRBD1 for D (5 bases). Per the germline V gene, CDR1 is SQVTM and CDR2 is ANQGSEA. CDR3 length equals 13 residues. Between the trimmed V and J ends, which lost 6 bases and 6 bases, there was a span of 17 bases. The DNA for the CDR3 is TGCAGCGTCACAAGCCGGGAGGGGAATGGCTACACCTTC. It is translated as CSVTSREGNGYTF.

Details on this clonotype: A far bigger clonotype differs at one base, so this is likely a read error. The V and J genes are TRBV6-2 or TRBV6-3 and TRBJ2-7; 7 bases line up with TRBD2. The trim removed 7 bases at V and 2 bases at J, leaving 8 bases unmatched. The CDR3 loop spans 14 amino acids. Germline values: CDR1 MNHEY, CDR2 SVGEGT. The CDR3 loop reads CASTLASGAYEQYF. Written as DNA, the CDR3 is TGTGCCAGCACTTTGGCTAGCGGAGCCTACGAGCAGTACTTC.

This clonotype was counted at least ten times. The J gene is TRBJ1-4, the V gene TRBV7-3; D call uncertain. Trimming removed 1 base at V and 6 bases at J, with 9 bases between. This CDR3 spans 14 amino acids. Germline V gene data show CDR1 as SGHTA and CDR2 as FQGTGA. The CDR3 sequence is CASSLSRADEKLFF. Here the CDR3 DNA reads TGTGCCAGCAGCTTAAGTAGGGCGGATGAAAAACTGTTTTTT.

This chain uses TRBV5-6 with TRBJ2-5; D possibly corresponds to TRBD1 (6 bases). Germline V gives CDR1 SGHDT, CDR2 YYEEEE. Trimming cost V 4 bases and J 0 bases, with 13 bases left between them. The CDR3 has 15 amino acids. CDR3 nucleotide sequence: TGTGCCAGCAGCCCGAGGACAGTCTACCAAGAGACCCAGTACTTC. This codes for CASSPRTVYQETQYF.